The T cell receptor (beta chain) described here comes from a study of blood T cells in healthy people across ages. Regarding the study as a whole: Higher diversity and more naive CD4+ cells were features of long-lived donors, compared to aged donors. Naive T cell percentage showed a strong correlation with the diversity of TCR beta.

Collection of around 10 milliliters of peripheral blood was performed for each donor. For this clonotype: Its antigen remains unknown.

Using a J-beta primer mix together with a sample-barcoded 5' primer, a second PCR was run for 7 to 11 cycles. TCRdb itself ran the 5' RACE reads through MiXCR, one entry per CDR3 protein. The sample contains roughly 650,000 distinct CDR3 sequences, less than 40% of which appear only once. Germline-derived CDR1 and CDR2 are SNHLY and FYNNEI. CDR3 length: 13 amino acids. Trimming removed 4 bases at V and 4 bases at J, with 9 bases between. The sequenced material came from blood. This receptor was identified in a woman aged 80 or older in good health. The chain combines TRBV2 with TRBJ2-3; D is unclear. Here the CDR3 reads CASSVARSDTQYF. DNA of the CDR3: TGTGCCAGCAGTGTTGCCCGATCAGATACGCAGTATTTT.